Included here is one TCR beta chain sequence, with context. Its antigen is unidentified. This record belongs to a study of T cell responses to AZD1222 COVID-19 vaccine. The study, taken as a whole, reports: Repertoires were collected only later (after the peak T cell response had occurred). Donors, mostly white British, included more females; clonal diversity was possibly underestimated.

TCRdb's copy holds only in-frame clones and misses some; the assay was immunoSEQ multiplex PCR. The sample has roughly 120,000 clones, around 90% seen once. CDR1 is MDHEN, CDR2 SYDVKM, per germline. V shed 3 bases and J shed 2 bases, with 10 bases lying between them. CDR3 length: 14 amino acids. V gene TRBV28 combines with J gene TRBJ1-2, with D unresolved. The TCR originated in an adult in good health. Source: peripheral blood, taken on day 0 of AZD1222 vaccination. CDR3 nucleotides: TGTGCCAGCAGTTTCCAGCCCCCCAACTATGGCTACACCTTC. Translated, it gives CASSFQPPNYGYTF.